This TCR beta chain was obtained from a study of identical twins. General observations from the study: Zero-insertion results could be subject to partial confounding by invariant MAIT and iNKT cells. Insertion counts were lower in abundant cord blood beta clonotypes, a trend that memory repertoires did not show.

The CDR3 contains 13 residues. Per germline, CDR1 DFQATT and CDR2 SNEGSKA (reference sequence). Trimming left V 0 bases short and J 4 bases short, with 9 bases between. This clonotype was observed a few times. Antigen: not known. Donors were all healthy Caucasians. TCRdb processed the 5' RACE reads anew with MiXCR; each CDR3 protein has one entry. The table includes 1.5 million to 2 million distinct CDR3 sequences, 32% detected once. The chain employs TRBV20-1 and TRBJ1-2; possible D gene TRBD1, 5 bases. What was sequenced was cord blood. The TCR sequence derives from a newborn girl in good health. The CDR3 nucleotides are TGCAGTGCTAGAGATCAGGGTGGCTATGGCTACACCTTC. Translating it yields CSARDQGGYGYTF.